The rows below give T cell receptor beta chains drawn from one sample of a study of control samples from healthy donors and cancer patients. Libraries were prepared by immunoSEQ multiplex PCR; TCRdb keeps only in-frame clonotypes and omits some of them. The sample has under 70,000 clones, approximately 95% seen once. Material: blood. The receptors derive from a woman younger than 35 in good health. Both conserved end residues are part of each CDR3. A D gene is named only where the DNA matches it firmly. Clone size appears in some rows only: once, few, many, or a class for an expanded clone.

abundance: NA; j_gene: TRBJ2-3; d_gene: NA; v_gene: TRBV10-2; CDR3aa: CASSEVGGPDTQYF; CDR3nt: TGCGCCAGCAGTGAGGTAGGGGGGCCAGATACGCAGTATTTT
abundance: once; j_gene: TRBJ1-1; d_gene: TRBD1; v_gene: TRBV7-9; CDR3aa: CASSSTGVEKNTEAFF; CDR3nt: TGTGCCAGCAGCTCGACAGGGGTGGAAAAGAACACTGAAGCTTTCTTT
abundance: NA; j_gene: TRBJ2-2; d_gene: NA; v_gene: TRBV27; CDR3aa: CASSFLQTGRTGELFF; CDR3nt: TGTGCCAGCAGTTTCCTGCAGACAGGGAGGACCGGGGAGCTGTTTTTT
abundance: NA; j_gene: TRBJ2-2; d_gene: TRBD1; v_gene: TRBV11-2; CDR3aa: CASSLDTGQGIPGELFF; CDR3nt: TGTGCCAGCAGCTTAGACACCGGACAGGGAATCCCCGGGGAGCTGTTTTTT
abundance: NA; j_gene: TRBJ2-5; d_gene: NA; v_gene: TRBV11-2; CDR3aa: CASSLDGTPQETQYF; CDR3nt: TGTGCCAGCAGCTTAGACGGGACTCCCCAGGAGACCCAGTACTTC
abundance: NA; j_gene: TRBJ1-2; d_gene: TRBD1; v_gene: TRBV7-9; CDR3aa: CASSYLTGAYGYTF; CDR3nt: TGTGCCAGCAGCTACCTTACAGGGGCCTATGGCTACACCTTC
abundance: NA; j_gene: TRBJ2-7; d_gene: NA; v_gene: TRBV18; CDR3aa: CASSPPSGSSYEQYF; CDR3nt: TGTGCCAGCTCACCACCGTCAGGGTCTTCCTACGAGCAGTACTTC
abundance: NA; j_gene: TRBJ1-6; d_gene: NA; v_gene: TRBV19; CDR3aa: CASRAGGNSPLHF; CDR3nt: TGTGCCAGTAGGGCGGGGGGTAATTCACCCCTCCACTTT
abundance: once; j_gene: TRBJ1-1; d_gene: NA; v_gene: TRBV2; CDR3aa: CASRDPGDTEAFF; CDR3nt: TGTGCCAGCAGGGACCCTGGGGACACTGAAGCTTTCTTT
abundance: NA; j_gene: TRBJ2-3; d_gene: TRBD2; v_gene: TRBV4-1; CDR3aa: CASSQIQEGTSLGYF; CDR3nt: TGCGCCAGCAGCCAAATTCAAGAGGGGACTAGCCTCGGGTATTTT
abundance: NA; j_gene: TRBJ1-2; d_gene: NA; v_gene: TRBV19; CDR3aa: CASSAEGGGGYTF; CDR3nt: TGTGCCAGTAGTGCCGAAGGGGGAGGCGGCTACACCTTC
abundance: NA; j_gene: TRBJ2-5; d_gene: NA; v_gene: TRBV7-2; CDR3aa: CASSSEGGRKETQYF; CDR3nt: TGTGCCAGCAGCTCTGAGGGGGGGAGGAAAGAGACCCAGTACTTC
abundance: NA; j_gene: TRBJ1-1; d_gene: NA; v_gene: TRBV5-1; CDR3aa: CASSLTGLNTEAFF; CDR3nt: TGCGCCAGCAGCTTGACAGGCCTGAACACTGAAGCTTTCTTT
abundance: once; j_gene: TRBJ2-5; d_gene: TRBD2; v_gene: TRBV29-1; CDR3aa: CSVAGTPGEGQYF; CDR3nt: TGCAGCGTTGCCGGGACTCCGGGGGAGGGCCAGTACTTC
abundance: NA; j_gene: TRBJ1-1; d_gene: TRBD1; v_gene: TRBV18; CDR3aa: CASSPWGQGTTEAFF; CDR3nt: TGTGCCAGCTCACCATGGGGACAGGGGACCACTGAAGCTTTCTTT
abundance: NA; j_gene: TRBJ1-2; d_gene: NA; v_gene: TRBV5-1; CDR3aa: CASSLSQGRDGYTF; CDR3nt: TGCGCCAGCAGCTTGTCCCAGGGTAGAGATGGCTACACCTTC
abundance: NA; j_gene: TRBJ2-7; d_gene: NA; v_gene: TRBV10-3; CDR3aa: CAIRPFGGYEQYF; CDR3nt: TGTGCCATCCGCCCATTTGGAGGCTACGAGCAGTACTTC
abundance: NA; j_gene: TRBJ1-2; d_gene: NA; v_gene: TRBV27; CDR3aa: CASSWQGRNYGYTF; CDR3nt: TGTGCCAGCAGTTGGCAAGGCCGTAACTATGGCTACACCTTC
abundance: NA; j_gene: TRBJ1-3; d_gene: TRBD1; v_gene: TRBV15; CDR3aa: CATRWGTGADSGNTIYF; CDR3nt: TGTGCCACCAGGTGGGGGACAGGCGCCGACTCTGGAAACACCATATATTTT
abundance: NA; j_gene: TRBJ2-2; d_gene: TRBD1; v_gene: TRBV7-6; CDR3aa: CASTLGQGRYTGELFF; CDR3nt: TGTGCCAGCACTTTAGGACAGGGGAGGTACACCGGGGAGCTGTTTTTT
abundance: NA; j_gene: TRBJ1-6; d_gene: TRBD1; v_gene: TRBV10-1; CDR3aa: CASETGQGHSPLHF; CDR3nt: TGCGCCAGCGAAACCGGACAGGGGCATTCACCCCTCCACTTT
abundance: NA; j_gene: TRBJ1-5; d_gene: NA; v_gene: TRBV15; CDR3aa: CATSRDAENQPQHF; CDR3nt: TGTGCCACCAGCAGAGATGCAGAGAATCAGCCCCAGCATTTT
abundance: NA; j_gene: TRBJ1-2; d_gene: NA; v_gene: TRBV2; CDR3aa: CASSEPTHSADYGYTF; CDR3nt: TGTGCCAGCAGTGAACCTACTCACTCGGCCGACTATGGCTACACCTTC
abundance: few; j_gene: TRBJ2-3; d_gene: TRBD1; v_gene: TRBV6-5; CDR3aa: CASSLGQGVDTQYF; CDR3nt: TGTGCCAGCAGCCTCGGACAGGGCGTAGATACGCAGTATTTT
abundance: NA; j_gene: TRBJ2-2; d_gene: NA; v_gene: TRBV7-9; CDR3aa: CAASIPGELFF; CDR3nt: TGTGCCGCGTCGATCCCCGGGGAGCTGTTTTTT
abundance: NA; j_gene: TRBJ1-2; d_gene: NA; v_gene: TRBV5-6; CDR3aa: CASSPQGYGYTF; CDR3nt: TGTGCCAGCAGCCCCCAGGGGTATGGCTACACCTTC
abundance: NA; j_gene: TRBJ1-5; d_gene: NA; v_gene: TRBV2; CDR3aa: CASSYGSEPYQPQHF; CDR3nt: TGTGCCAGCAGTTATGGTTCCGAGCCCTATCAGCCCCAGCATTTT
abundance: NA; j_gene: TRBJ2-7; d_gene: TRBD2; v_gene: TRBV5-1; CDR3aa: CASSSGTTSYEQYF; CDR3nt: TGCGCCAGCAGCTCTGGGACTACCTCCTACGAGCAGTACTTC
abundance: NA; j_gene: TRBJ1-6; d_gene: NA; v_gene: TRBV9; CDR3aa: CASSPFYSLNNSPLHF; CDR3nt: TGTGCCAGCAGCCCATTCTACTCATTAAATAATTCACCCCTCCACTTT
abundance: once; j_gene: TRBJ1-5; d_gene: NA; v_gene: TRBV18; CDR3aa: CASSQADRQPQHF; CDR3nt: TGTGCCAGCTCACAGGCCGATCGACAGCCCCAGCATTTT
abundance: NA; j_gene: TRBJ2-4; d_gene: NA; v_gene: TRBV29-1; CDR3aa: CSVEWGNIQYF; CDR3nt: TGCAGCGTTGAATGGGGAAACATTCAGTACTTC